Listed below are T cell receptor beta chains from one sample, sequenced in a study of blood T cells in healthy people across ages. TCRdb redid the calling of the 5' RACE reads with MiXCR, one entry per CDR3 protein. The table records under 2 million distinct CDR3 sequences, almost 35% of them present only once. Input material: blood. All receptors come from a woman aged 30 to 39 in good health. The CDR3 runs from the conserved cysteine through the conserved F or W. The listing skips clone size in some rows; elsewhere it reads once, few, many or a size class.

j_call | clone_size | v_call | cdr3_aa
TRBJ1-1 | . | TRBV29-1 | CSVVGQANTEAFF
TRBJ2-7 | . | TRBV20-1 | CSAREEAHEQYF
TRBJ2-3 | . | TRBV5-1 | CASSRERGTDTQYF
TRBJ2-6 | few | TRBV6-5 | CASTNSRSGANVLTF
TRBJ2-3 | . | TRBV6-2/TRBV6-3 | CASSETMGTDTQYF
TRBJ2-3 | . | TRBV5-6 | CASSLDGGRGLARPDTQYF
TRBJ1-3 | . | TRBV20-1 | CSARDIRRDRGAGNTIYF
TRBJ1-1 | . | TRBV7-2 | CASSSGGVRTEAFF
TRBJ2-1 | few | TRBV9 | CASSVVPSSYNEQFF
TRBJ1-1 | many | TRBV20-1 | CSASPGGLQITEAFF
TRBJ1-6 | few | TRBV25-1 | CASSAAGGYHLHF
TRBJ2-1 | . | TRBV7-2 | CASSFLVAGGYNEQFF
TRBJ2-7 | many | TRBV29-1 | CSVEFGLAGQTYEQYF
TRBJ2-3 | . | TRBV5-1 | CASSLERGATQYF
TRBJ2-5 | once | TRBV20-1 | CSAPPETRGVLGETQYF
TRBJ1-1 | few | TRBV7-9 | CASTPDGEWGTEAFF
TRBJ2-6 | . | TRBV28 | CASSLDRPLFGTNVLTF
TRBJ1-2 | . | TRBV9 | CASSVGTGTIRPYGYTF
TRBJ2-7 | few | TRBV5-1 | CASSPIGTSEQYF
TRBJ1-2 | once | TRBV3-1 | CASSQDLGDRGLSYGYTF
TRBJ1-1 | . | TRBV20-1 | CSASVDSLMNTEAFF
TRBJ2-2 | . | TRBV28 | CASQVGDRELFF
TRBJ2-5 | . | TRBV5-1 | CASSAAGGSYNEQYF
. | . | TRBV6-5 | CASSTTPGGVYEQYF
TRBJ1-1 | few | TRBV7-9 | CASSSTMGAPEAFF
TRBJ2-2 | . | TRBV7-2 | CASSLASLANTGELFF